A selection of T cell receptor beta chains follows, all from one sample in a study of monozygotic twins with inflammatory bowel disease. TCRdb derives one entry per CDR3 protein from the 5' RACE reads, leaving out DNA. The repertoire table contains approximately 330,000 distinct CDR3 sequences. Sequencing was done on a sample of blood. These receptor sequences come from a human donor with ulcerative colitis or Crohn's disease, or a healthy co-twin of an affected twin (not recorded which). Each CDR3 is given with its conserved first and last residue.

V gene	J gene	CDR3 protein
TRBV12-3/TRBV12-4	TRBJ1-3	CASSRHVSGNTIYF
TRBV6-1	TRBJ2-5	CASRDGGREETQYF
TRBV27	TRBJ2-6	CASSLSAGFGANVLTF
TRBV5-6	TRBJ1-6	CASSLPGSRNSPLHF
TRBV4-3	TRBJ1-2	CASSQDTGGNYGYTF
TRBV4-1	TRBJ1-1	CASSQADEAFF
TRBV7-8	TRBJ2-2	CASSFPLASGRATNTGELFF
TRBV12-3/TRBV12-4	TRBJ1-5	CASSLSRGPGEPQHF
TRBV15	TRBJ1-3	CATSRDSRTGNTIYF
TRBV3-1	TRBJ2-5	CASRKTDQETQYF
TRBV12-3/TRBV12-4	TRBJ1-1	CASSLGLPEAFF
TRBV25-1	TRBJ1-1	CASSYQGQGAAEAFF
TRBV6-5	TRBJ2-7	CASRSTLYEQYF
TRBV20-1	TRBJ1-2	CSARDGTLRADYGYTF
TRBV20-1	TRBJ1-2	CSAVLGDSRIYGYTF
TRBV6-4	TRBJ2-7	CASVLGGRTDLEQYF
TRBV6-2/TRBV6-3	TRBJ1-6	CASSYGYNSPLHF
TRBV4-1	TRBJ1-2	CASSQLVTPTTGYTF
TRBV6-1	TRBJ2-2	CASSDTGRKNTGELFF
TRBV20-1	TRBJ1-2	CSARTGEAYGYTF
TRBV29-1	TRBJ1-1	CSHDRVGTEAFF
TRBV7-2	TRBJ2-7	CASSRGQDSFSYEQYF
TRBV6-1	TRBJ1-2	CASTGTSGYTF
TRBV28	TRBJ1-5	CASSPFGSSNQPQHF
TRBV7-9	TRBJ2-1	CASRGLGQNNEQFF
TRBV5-1	TRBJ2-2	CASSLEGVGELFF
TRBV19	TRBJ2-1	CASSIRDPGLSSYNEQFF
TRBV6-1	TRBJ1-2	CASAKGGGNYGYTF
TRBV29-1	TRBJ2-3	CSVEGEGRPYADTQYF
TRBV27	TRBJ1-6	CASSLLGRSEESPLHF
TRBV29-1	TRBJ2-7	CSVTTGGSNEQYF
TRBV5-5	TRBJ2-1	CASSLVFSINEQFF
TRBV5-5	TRBJ2-3	CASSFPGTQYF
TRBV5-1	TRBJ2-5	CASSLEPGQETQYF
TRBV4-1	TRBJ2-7	CASSQDGTYEQYF
TRBV7-7	TRBJ2-2	CASSLDPVSTGELFF
TRBV3-1	TRBJ1-6	CASSQPNSPLHF
TRBV6-1	TRBJ2-7	CASSAGLAGGEQYF
TRBV20-1	TRBJ1-2	CSAMNRGDYGYTF
TRBV25-1	TRBJ2-2	CASSEAYRGFTGELFF
TRBV29-1	TRBJ2-1	CSASLGGYNEQFF
TRBV19	TRBJ2-7	CASRPGPHHEQYF
TRBV20-1	TRBJ1-5	CSARDQQGGSNQPQHF
TRBV14	TRBJ2-3	CASSQVRGSQNRTDTQYF
TRBV11-2	TRBJ2-7	CASSLDPQGYEQYF
TRBV29-1	TRBJ1-1	CSVYAHSGATEAFF
TRBV5-4	TRBJ2-2	CASSSPLAGDTGELFF
TRBV10-3	TRBJ2-2	CAISRDSTGELFF
TRBV4-3	TRBJ1-4	CASSQPGQGAEKLFF
TRBV30	TRBJ2-2	CAWRNLGAGELFF